The source of this TCR beta chain is a study of T cells in Graves' hyperthyroidism and ophthalmopathy. Germline trimming cut 3 bases from V and 7 bases from J; bases unmatched to any gene: 15. From germline, CDR1 is MDHEN and CDR2 SYDVKM. The length of the CDR3 is 17 residues. TCR beta CDR3 region amplification was performed from RNA transcripts. A first-round RT-PCR of the TCR CDR3 used the HTBI primer set. A single record per CDR3 protein comes from TCRdb applying MiXCR to the multiplex PCR reads. The sample consists of 250,000 to 300,000 distinct CDR3 sequences, about an eighth of them appearing once. Before ophthalmopathy appeared, progressors gave blood at initial hyperthyroidism diagnosis. This clonotype was seen at least ten times.

The V gene is TRBV28, the J gene TRBJ2-3; TRBD1 matches 8 bases. The sequence was collected from a young woman with Graves' hyperthyroidism that later progressed to Graves' ophthalmopathy. Sequenced: blood. The CDR3 loop reads CASSLSTGATAGYTQYF. DNA of the CDR3: TGTGCCAGCAGTTTGTCGACAGGGGCCACGGCAGGGTATACGCAGTATTTT.